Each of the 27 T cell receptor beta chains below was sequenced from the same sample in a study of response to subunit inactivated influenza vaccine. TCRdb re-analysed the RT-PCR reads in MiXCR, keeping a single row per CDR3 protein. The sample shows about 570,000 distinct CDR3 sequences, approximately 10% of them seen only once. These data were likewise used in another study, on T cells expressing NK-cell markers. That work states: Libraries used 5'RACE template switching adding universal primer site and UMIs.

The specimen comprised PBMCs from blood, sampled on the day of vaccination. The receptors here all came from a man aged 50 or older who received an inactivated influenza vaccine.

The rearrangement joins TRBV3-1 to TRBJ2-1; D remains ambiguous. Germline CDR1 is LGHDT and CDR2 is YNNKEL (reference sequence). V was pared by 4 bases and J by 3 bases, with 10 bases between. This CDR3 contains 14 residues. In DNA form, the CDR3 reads TGTGCCAGCAGCCGATTGACGCTCTACAATGAGCAGTTCTTC. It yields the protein CASSRLTLYNEQFF.

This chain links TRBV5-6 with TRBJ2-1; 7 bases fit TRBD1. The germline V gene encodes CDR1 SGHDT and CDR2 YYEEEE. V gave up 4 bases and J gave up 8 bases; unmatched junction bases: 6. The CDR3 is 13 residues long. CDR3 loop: CASSHNTGDEQFF. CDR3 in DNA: TGTGCCAGCAGCCATAATACAGGGGATGAGCAGTTCTTC.

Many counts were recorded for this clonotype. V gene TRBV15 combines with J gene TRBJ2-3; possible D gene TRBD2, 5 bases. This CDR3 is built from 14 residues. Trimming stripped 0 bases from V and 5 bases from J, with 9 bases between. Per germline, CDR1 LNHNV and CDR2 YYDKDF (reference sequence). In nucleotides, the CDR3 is TGTGCCACCAGCAGAGATAGAGGACTAGATACGCAGTATTTT. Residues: CATSRDRGLDTQYF.

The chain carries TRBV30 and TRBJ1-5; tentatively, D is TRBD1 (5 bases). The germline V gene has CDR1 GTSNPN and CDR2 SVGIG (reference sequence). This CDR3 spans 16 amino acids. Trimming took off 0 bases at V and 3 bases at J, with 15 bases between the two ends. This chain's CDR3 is CAWSVWGDRYNQPQHF. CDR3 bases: TGTGCCTGGAGTGTATGGGGAGACAGATACAATCAGCCCCAGCATTTT.

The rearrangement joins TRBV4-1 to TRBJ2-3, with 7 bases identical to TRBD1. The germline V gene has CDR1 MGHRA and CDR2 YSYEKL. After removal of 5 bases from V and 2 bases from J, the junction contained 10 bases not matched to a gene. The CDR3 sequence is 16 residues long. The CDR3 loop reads CASSERTGSLTDTQYF. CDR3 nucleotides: TGCGCCAGCAGCGAAAGGACAGGAAGCCTCACAGATACGCAGTATTTT.

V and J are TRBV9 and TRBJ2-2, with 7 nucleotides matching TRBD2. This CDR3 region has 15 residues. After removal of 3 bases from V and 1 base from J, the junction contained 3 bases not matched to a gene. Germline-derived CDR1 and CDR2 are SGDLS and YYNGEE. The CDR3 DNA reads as TGTGCCAGCAGCGGAGGGAGGGTGAACACCGGGGAGCTGTTTTTT. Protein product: CASSGGRVNTGELFF.

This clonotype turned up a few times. Here the CDR3 reads CASSPLGLAKSYEQYF. The CDR3 DNA follows: TGTGCCAGCAGTCCTCTGGGACTAGCGAAATCCTACGAGCAGTACTTC. The chain has TRBV28 and TRBJ2-7; 10 bases map to TRBD2. This CDR3 contains 16 residues. In germline, CDR1 is MDHEN, CDR2 SYDVKM. The V gene end was trimmed by 5 bases and the J gene end by 1 base; junction bases not matched to a gene: 8.

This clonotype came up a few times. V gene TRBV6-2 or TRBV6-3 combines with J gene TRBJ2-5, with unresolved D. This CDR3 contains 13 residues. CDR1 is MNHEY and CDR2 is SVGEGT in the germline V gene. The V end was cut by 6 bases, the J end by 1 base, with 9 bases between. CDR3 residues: CASRSDIQETQYF. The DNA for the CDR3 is TGTGCCAGCAGAAGCGACATCCAAGAGACCCAGTACTTC.

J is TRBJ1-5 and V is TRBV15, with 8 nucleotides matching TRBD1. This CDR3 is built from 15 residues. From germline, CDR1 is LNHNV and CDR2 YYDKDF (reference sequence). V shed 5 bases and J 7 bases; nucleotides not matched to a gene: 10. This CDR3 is CATSGVAGGGQPQHF. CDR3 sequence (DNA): TGTGCCACCAGCGGAGTAGCAGGGGGCGGGCAGCCCCAGCATTTT.

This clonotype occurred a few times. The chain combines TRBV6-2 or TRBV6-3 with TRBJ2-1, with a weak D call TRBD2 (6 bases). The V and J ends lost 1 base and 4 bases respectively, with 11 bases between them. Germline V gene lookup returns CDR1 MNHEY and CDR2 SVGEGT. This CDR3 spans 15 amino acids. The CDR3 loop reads CASSYLGTSYNEQFF. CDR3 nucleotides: TGTGCCAGCAGTTACTTAGGGACTTCATACAATGAGCAGTTCTTC.

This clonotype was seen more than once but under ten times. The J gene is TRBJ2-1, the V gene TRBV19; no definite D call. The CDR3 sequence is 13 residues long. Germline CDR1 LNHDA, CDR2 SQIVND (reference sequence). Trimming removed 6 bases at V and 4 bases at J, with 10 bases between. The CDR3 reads CASSDWLYNEQFF. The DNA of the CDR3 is TGTGCCAGTAGCGACTGGCTGTACAATGAGCAGTTCTTC.

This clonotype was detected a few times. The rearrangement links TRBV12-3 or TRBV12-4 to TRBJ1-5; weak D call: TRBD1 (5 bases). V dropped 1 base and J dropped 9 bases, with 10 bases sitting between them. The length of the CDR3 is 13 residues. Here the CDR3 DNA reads TGTGCCAGCAGTTTAGGGGGCGATTTGCCCCAGCATTTT. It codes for CASSLGGDLPQHF.

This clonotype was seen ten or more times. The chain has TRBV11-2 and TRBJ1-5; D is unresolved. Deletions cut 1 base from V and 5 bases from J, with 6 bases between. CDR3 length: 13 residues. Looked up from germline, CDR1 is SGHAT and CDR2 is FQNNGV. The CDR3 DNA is TGTGCCAGCAGCTTAGGCCGGGATCAGCCCCAGCATTTT. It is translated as CASSLGRDQPQHF.

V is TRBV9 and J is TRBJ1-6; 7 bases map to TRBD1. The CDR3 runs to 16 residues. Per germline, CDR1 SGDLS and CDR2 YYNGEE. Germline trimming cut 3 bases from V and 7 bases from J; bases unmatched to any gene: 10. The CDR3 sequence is CASSETGIPGNSPLHF. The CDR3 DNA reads TGTGCCAGCAGCGAGACAGGGATTCCGGGGAATTCACCCCTCCACTTT.

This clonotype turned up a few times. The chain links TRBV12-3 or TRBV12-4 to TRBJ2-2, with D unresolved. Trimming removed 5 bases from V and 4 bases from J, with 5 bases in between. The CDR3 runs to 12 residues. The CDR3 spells CASSIGTGELFF. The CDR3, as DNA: TGTGCCAGCAGTATAGGCACCGGGGAGCTGTTTTTT.

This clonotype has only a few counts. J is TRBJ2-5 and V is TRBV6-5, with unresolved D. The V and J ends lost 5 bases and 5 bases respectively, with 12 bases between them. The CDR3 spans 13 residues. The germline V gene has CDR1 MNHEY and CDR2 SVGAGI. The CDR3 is CASSNTMVETQYF. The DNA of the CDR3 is TGTGCCAGCAGTAACACTATGGTTGAGACCCAGTACTTC.

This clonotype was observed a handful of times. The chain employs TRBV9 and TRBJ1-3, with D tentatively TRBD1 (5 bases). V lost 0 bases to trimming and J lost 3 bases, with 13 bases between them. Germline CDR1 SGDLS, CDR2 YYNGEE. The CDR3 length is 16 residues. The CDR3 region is CASSVAGGGIGNTIYF. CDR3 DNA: TGTGCCAGCAGCGTAGCCGGGGGTGGAATTGGAAACACCATATATTTT.

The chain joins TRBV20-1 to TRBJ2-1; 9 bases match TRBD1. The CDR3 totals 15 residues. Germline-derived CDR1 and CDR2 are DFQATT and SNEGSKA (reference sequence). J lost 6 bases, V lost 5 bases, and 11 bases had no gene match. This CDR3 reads CSALTGTGIGNEQFF. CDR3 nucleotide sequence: TGCAGTGCTTTGACCGGGACAGGGATCGGCAATGAGCAGTTCTTC.

In nucleotides, the CDR3 is TGTGCCAGCAGCTCGGCGGGATCCTACAATGAGCAGTTCTTC. Its protein is CASSSAGSYNEQFF. The V gene is TRBV7-2, the J gene TRBJ2-1; possibly TRBD2 for D (6 bases). V was trimmed by 4 bases and J by 1 base, leaving 8 bases between them. CDR1 is SGHTA and CDR2 is FQGNSA in the germline V gene. The CDR3 runs 14 residues.

CDR3 amino acids: CASRRAPTSTDTQYF. CDR3 coding DNA: TGCGCCAGCAGGCGGGCCCCGACTAGCACAGATACGCAGTATTTT. V gene TRBV10-2 combines with J gene TRBJ2-3, with a tentative D call TRBD2 (5 bases). Germline CDR1 WSHSY, CDR2 SAAADI. V was cut by 6 bases and J by 0 bases, with 13 bases left in between. The length of the CDR3 is 15 residues.

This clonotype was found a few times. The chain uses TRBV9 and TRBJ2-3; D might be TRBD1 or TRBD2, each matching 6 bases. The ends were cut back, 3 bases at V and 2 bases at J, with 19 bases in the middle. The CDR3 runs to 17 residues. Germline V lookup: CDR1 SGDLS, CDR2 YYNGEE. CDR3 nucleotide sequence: TGTGCCAGCAGCGCAAACTTTGGGGGGCGACTCACAGATACGCAGTATTTT. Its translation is CASSANFGGRLTDTQYF.

CDR3 in amino acids: CASSHAWATSTDTQYF. The DNA for the CDR3 is TGTGCCAGCAGCCATGCATGGGCGACTAGCACAGATACGCAGTATTTT. The V gene is TRBV5-5, the J gene TRBJ2-3; D ambiguous. The germline V and J ends were trimmed by 4 bases and 0 bases, with 15 bases remaining between them. The germline CDR1 and CDR2 sequences are SGHKS and YYEKEE (reference sequence). The CDR3 sequence is 16 residues long.

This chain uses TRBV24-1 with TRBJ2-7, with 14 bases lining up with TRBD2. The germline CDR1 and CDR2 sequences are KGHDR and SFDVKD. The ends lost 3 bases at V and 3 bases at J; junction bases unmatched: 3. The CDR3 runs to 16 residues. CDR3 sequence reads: CATSDTGTSGGYEQYF. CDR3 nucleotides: TGTGCCACCAGTGATACCGGGACTAGCGGGGGCTACGAGCAGTACTTC.

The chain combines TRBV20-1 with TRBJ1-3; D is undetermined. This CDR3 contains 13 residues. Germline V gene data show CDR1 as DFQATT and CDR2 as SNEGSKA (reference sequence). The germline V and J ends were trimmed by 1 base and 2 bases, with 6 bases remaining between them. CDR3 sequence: CSARAQPGNTIYF. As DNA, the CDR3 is TGCAGTGCTAGAGCTCAGCCTGGAAACACCATATATTTT.

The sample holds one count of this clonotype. CDR3 in amino acids: CASSRGTDLFYEQYF. As DNA, the CDR3 is TGCGCCAGCAGTCGGGGGACAGACCTTTTTTACGAGCAGTACTTC. This chain connects TRBV5-1 to TRBJ2-7, with D tentatively TRBD1 (7 bases). This CDR3 is 15 amino acids long. Germline-derived CDR1 and CDR2 are SGHRS and YFSETQ. The ends were cut back, 5 bases at V and 4 bases at J, with 19 bases in the middle.

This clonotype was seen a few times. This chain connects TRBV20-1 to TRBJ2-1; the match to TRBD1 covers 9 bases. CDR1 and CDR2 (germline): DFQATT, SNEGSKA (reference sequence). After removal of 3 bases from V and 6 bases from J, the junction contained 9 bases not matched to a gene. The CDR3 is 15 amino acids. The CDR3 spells CSARSGTGSSNEQFF. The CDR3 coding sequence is TGCAGTGCTAGGTCCGGGACAGGGTCGTCCAATGAGCAGTTCTTC.

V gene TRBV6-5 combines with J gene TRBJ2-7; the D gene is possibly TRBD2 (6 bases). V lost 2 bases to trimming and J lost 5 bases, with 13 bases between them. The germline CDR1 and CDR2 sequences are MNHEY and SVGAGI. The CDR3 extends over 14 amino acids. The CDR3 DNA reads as TGTGCCAGCAGTTACCTTACTAGCCCCCACGAGCAGTACTTC. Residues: CASSYLTSPHEQYF.